This is a list of T cell receptor beta chains from one sample in a study of blood T cell repertoires in COVID-19. The table came from immunoSEQ multiplex PCR; TCRdb's copy has only in-frame clones and leaves some out. The table has roughly 59,000 clones, roughly 80% seen once. The specimen sequenced was peripheral blood. All receptors derive from a human donor in a cohort sampled during active COVID-19. CDR3s include the opening cysteine and the closing phenylalanine or tryptophan. The order of the fields is D gene, clone size, J gene, CDR3 length, V gene, CDR3 DNA, CDR3 protein. The D gene is left open where the match is weak. Some rows mark clone size as missing; the rest say once, few, many or name a class of expanded clone.

TRBD2,NA,TRBJ2-3,15,TRBV4-3,TGCGCCAGCAGCTCCTTCGGGCGGGAGGCAGATACGCAGTATTTT,CASSSFGREADTQYF
NA,NA,TRBJ2-5,12,TRBV10-3,TGTGCCATCAGTGGGCAGCGAGAGACCCAGTACTTC,CAISGQRETQYF
TRBD2,NA,TRBJ2-7,15,TRBV18,TGTGCCAGCTCACCAGTTGCGGGAGGGCCCTACGAGCAGTACTTC,CASSPVAGGPYEQYF
NA,NA,TRBJ1-2,13,TRBV24-1,TGTGCCACCAGTGATTTGGGGGCGGACGGCTACACCTTC,CATSDLGADGYTF
TRBD2,NA,TRBJ2-3,15,TRBV6-4,TGTGCCAGCAGCCGTGTAGCGGGAGGGGTAGATACGCAGTATTTT,CASSRVAGGVDTQYF
NA,once,TRBJ1-2,15,TRBV18,TGTGCCAGCTCACCATCTCAAGAGGCCGCCTATGGCTACACCTTC,CASSPSQEAAYGYTF
NA,few,TRBJ2-7,14,TRBV13,TGTGCCAGCAGCCCCAGGGGGGTGTCGAGGGAGCAGTACTTC,CASSPRGVSREQYF
NA,NA,TRBJ2-6,13,TRBV6-5,TGTGCCAGCAGCCACTCTGGGGCCAACGTCCTGACTTTC,CASSHSGANVLTF
NA,few,TRBJ1-6,14,TRBV6-2/TRBV6-3,TGTGCCAGCAGTTACCCGCAGGTTAATTCACCCCTCCACTTT,CASSYPQVNSPLHF
TRBD1,NA,TRBJ1-2,16,TRBV27,TGTGCCAGCAGTTCGATCGGGACAGCTTTTAACTATGGCTACACCTTC,CASSSIGTAFNYGYTF
TRBD2,few,TRBJ2-5,15,TRBV15,TGTGCCACCAGCAAAATAGCGGGAGGGCCGGAGACCCAGTACTTC,CATSKIAGGPETQYF
TRBD1,NA,TRBJ2-7,15,TRBV18,TGTGCCAGCTCACCGCCGGGACAGGGTCCTAACGAGCAGTACTTC,CASSPPGQGPNEQYF
TRBD2,NA,TRBJ2-7,14,TRBV7-2,TGTGCCAGCAGCCCTAGCGGGGGGGAGGTAGAGCAGTACTTC,CASSPSGGEVEQYF
TRBD2,NA,TRBJ2-7,15,TRBV6-2/TRBV6-3,TGTGCCAGCAGCTGGGGGACTAGCGGCTACTACGAGCAGTACTTC,CASSWGTSGYYEQYF
TRBD1,once,TRBJ2-3,17,TRBV7-6,TGTGCCAGCAGCTCAAGCCTGGACAGGGGGCCCGAAGATACGCAGTATTTT,CASSSSLDRGPEDTQYF
TRBD2,NA,TRBJ2-2,16,TRBV27,TGTGCCAGCAGTCTAAGAGGGAGGGCCCGCACCGGGGAGCTGTTTTTT,CASSLRGRARTGELFF
TRBD1,NA,TRBJ2-2,15,TRBV4-3,TGCGCCAGCAGCCAAGGGGACAGGCACACCGGGGAGCTGTTTTTT,CASSQGDRHTGELFF
TRBD1,NA,TRBJ2-7,15,TRBV5-1,TGCGCCAGCAGCTTAGGACAGGCTGTCACCTACGAGCAGTACTTC,CASSLGQAVTYEQYF
TRBD2,NA,TRBJ2-4,15,TRBV6-5,TGTGCCAGCAGTTACTGGGAGGGCGGCAAAAACATTCAGTACTTC,CASSYWEGGKNIQYF
NA,NA,TRBJ1-1,15,TRBV7-9,TGTGCCAGCAGCTTTGCCAGGGCCATGAACACTGAAGCTTTCTTT,CASSFARAMNTEAFF
NA,NA,TRBJ1-6,15,TRBV3-1/TRBV3-2,TGTGCCAGCAGCCAAAGCACCAAATCTAATTCACCCCTCCACTTT,CASSQSTKSNSPLHF
TRBD2,NA,TRBJ2-1,17,TRBV5-1,TGCGCCAGCAGCGTATCCCCTAGCGGGAGCTCCTACAATGAGCAGTTCTTC,CASSVSPSGSSYNEQFF
TRBD2,NA,TRBJ2-5,16,TRBV3-1/TRBV3-2,TGTGCCAGCAGCCCGCGCCTAGCGGGAGTCTGGGAGACCCAGTACTTC,CASSPRLAGVWETQYF
NA,once,TRBJ1-2,14,TRBV19,TGTGCCAGTAGGACCTTGGACAGCAACTATGGCTACACCTTC,CASRTLDSNYGYTF
TRBD1,NA,TRBJ2-7,17,TRBV18,TGTGCCAGCTCACCTCCCCAGTGGGACAGCCGAGTCTACGAGCAGTACTTC,CASSPPQWDSRVYEQYF
TRBD2,NA,TRBJ2-7,14,TRBV5-1,TGCGCCAGCAGCACCTCTAGCGGGAGTCCCGAGCAGTACTTC,CASSTSSGSPEQYF
NA,NA,TRBJ2-5,15,TRBV7-2,TGTGCCAGCAGCTCCGCAGGACGGGACTCAGAGACCCAGTACTTC,CASSSAGRDSETQYF
NA,NA,TRBJ1-1,15,TRBV11-2,TGTGCCAGCATACAGTTGGGCCCATGGGTGGCTGAAGCTTTCTTT,CASIQLGPWVAEAFF
NA,NA,TRBJ1-2,13,TRBV7-9,TGTGCCAGCAGCCAAGCGACAGGTCTCGGCTACACCTTC,CASSQATGLGYTF
TRBD1,NA,TRBJ2-3,15,TRBV7-9,TGTGCCAGCAGTCGGACAGGGCCCCGGACAGATACGCAGTATTTT,CASSRTGPRTDTQYF
NA,once,TRBJ2-2,11,TRBV20-1,TGCAGTGCTAGTTTCGGGACAAAGCAGGGATTT,CSASFGTKQGF
NA,once,TRBJ1-1,16,TRBV4-3,TGCGCCAGCAGCCAAGAACGGGACTGGAGAGGCACTGAAGCTTTCTTT,CASSQERDWRGTEAFF
NA,NA,TRBJ1-4,13,TRBV29-1,TGCAGCGCCCAGGGGCGCTTGGGTGAAAAACTGTTTTTT,CSAQGRLGEKLFF
NA,few,TRBJ2-2,15,TRBV7-2,TGTGCCAGCAGCTCGCGACAGGCCCGCACCGGGGAGCTGTTTTTT,CASSSRQARTGELFF
TRBD2,NA,TRBJ2-3,19,TRBV29-1,TGCAGCGTTTACGGACTAGCGGGGTCGATCGCGGGGCACACAGATACGCAGTATTTT,CSVYGLAGSIAGHTDTQYF
TRBD1,NA,TRBJ1-2,15,TRBV5-6,TGTGCCAGCAGCTTGGCGGGAGGGGGCAAGTATGGCTACACCTTC,CASSLAGGGKYGYTF
TRBD2,NA,TRBJ2-7,13,TRBV6-5,TGTGCCAGCAGGGGGAGGGTTACGTACGAGCAGTACTTC,CASRGRVTYEQYF
TRBD2,NA,TRBJ2-2,18,TRBV11-2,TGTGCCAGCAGCTTATCCGGCGGAGGAGTAGCGGGAGCCGGGGAGCTGTTTTTT,CASSLSGGGVAGAGELFF
NA,NA,TRBJ2-5,12,TRBV19,TGTGCCAGTAGTTCCCCCCAGGGGTCCCAGTACTTC,CASSSPQGSQYF
NA,NA,TRBJ1-6,14,TRBV19,TGTGCCAGCGGTCAACAGGTGAATAATTCACCCCTCCACTTT,CASGQQVNNSPLHF
NA,NA,TRBJ2-5,15,TRBV19,TGTGCCAGTAGGACAACGAGCCTTCACCAAGAGACCCAGTACTTC,CASRTTSLHQETQYF
NA,once,TRBJ2-5,15,TRBV5-5,TGTGCCAGCAGCTTGGCGACAGGTACCCAAGAGACCCAGTACTTC,CASSLATGTQETQYF
NA,once,TRBJ2-3,17,TRBV7-3,TGTGCCAGCAGCTTAGCCCCGGGTCTTATTAGCACAGATACGCAGTATTTT,CASSLAPGLISTDTQYF
TRBD1,NA,TRBJ1-6,14,TRBV5-1,TGCGCCAGCAGCGGACAGGGGGTTCGTTCACCCCTCCACTTT,CASSGQGVRSPLHF
TRBD2,NA,TRBJ2-5,16,TRBV6-4,TGTGCCAGCAGCGAAACCGGGACTAGCGGACAAGAGACCCAGTACTTC,CASSETGTSGQETQYF
TRBD2,NA,TRBJ2-5,15,TRBV2,TGTGCCAGCAGTGATTCGCTAGCGGGGCCAGGGACCCAGTACTTC,CASSDSLAGPGTQYF
TRBD2,NA,TRBJ2-3,16,TRBV6-2/TRBV6-3,TGTGCCAGCAGCTGGACCCTAGCGGGGGGCACAGATACGCAGTATTTT,CASSWTLAGGTDTQYF
TRBD1,NA,TRBJ2-1,14,TRBV19,TGTGCCAGTAGGAGGCCGGGACAGGGGGAAGAGCAGTTCTTC,CASRRPGQGEEQFF
NA,few,TRBJ1-1,14,TRBV7-2,TGTGCCAGCAGCTTTCGGACAGCGAGCACTGAAGCTTTCTTT,CASSFRTASTEAFF
TRBD1,NA,TRBJ1-5,14,TRBV3-1/TRBV3-2,TGTGCCAGCAGCTTCACAGGGGACAATCAGCCCCAGCATTTT,CASSFTGDNQPQHF
TRBD1,once,TRBJ2-4,17,TRBV14,TGTGCCAGCAGCCAGGAGACAGGGTCCATAGCCAAAAACATTCAGTACTTC,CASSQETGSIAKNIQYF